The sequence of this TCR beta chain was determined in a study of CD8 T cells in ankylosing spondylitis. From the 5' RACE reads, TCRdb called clonotypes with MiXCR, one entry per CDR3 protein. The profile covers fewer than 200,000 distinct CDR3 sequences, with about 20% appearing a single time and 4.3% taken by the ten largest. The CDR3 loop spans 11 amino acids. V lost 4 bases, J lost 14 bases, and 12 bases lay in between. The source is a male donor under 35 with ankylosing spondylitis or in good health (not recorded which). The sample taken for sequencing was blood, either unsorted or a sorted T cell fraction (not recorded which). The chain links TRBV12-3 or TRBV12-4 to TRBJ2-1; D is unresolved. As DNA, the CDR3 is TGTGCCAGCAGTTCGGGTCGTGGGGAGTTCTTC. Translation gives CASSSGRGEFF.